This TCR beta chain originates from a study of blood T cell repertoires in COVID-19. Looking at the study overall: Samples representing acute and convalescent COVID-19 were sourced from the United States, Italy and Spain. From T cells, B-cell-depleted T cells, or PBMCs came the material, which was cDNA or gDNA.

CDR3 length equals 16 residues. From germline, CDR1 is LGHDT and CDR2 YNNKEL (reference sequence). The V and J ends lost 3 bases and 6 bases, in that order; junction bases with no gene match: 9. In the study's own analysis: Using reference gene primer amplification, nucleated cell counts were estimated. Assay: immunoSEQ multiplex PCR; the TCRdb copy retains only in-frame clones and omits some. V, J and clone size are taken as reported in that table, and D and trimming were inferred from the DNA itself. The sample records about 180,000 clones, roughly 88% being singletons. Sequencing input: peripheral blood. The gene calls are TRBV3-1 (or the pseudogene TRBV3-2) and TRBJ2-2, with 8 bases lining up with TRBD1. The sequence came from a woman aged 25 to 39 with acute or convalescent COVID-19. CDR3: CASSHYRGESSGELFF. Written as DNA, the CDR3 is TGTGCCAGCAGCCATTACAGGGGGGAGTCGTCCGGGGAGCTGTTTTTT.